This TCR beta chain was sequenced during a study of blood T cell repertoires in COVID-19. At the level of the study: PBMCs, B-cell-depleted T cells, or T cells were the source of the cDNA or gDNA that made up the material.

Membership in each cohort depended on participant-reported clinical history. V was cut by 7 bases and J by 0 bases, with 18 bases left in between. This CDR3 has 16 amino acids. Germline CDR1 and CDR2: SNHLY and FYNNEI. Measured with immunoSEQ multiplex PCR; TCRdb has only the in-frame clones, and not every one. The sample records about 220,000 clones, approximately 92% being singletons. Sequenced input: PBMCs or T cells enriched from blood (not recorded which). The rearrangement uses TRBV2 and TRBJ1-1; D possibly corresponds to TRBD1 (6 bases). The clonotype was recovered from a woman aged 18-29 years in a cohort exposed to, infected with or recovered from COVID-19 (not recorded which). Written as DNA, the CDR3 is TGTGCCAGCAAACTTGAGCGGGGGGGCTTGAACACTGAAGCTTTCTTT. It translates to CASKLERGGLNTEAFF.